These T cell receptor beta chains were read from a single sample in a study of radiation and T cells in renal cell carcinoma. Profiling relied on immunoSEQ multiplex PCR, and the TCRdb table lists in-frame clones only, not all of them. The sample includes 15,000 to 20,000 clones, about 50% of them seen just once. This sample comprised tumor tissue, obtained from a patient whose treatment included radiotherapy and nephrectomy. All receptors derive from a man aged 50-60 years with renal cell carcinoma. Both conserved end residues are trimmed from each CDR3. D genes are given only for firm matches.

TRBJ1-5,11,.,TRBV6-4,ASSEQANQPQH
TRBJ1-4,13,TRBD1,TRBV6-6,ASSPPGQLNEKLF
TRBJ2-5,11,TRBD1,TRBV19,ASSRGQGSAQY
TRBJ2-5,10,TRBD2,TRBV29-1,SAGLAGETQY
TRBJ1-2,13,.,TRBV27,ASSPLGGFNYGYT
TRBJ1-2,11,TRBD1,TRBV19,ASSTGTGYGYT
TRBJ2-7,16,TRBD1,TRBV19,ASSIDLPGTGGSYEQY
TRBJ2-2,13,TRBD2,TRBV6-4,VVCGGPATAGELF
TRBJ1-2,12,.,TRBV11-2,ASSLEGLGDGYT
TRBJ1-1,13,.,TRBV29-1,SVTPPPLGNTEAF
TRBJ2-7,13,.,TRBV2,ASSDTGTRRIEQY
TRBJ2-2,15,TRBD2,TRBV7-9,ASSSPRMREYTGELF
TRBJ1-1,13,.,TRBV11-1,ASSLVVAVGTEAF
TRBJ1-5,10,.,TRBV7-2,ASSLGGEPQH
TRBJ1-4,12,TRBD1,TRBV6-1,ASSGTVNNEKLF
TRBJ2-1,13,.,TRBV7-2,ASSPWGFSYNEQF
TRBJ2-7,12,.,TRBV6-6,ASSYSEELYEQY
TRBJ2-1,13,TRBD2,TRBV28,ASSRRLAGGYEQF
TRBJ2-3,11,.,TRBV15,ATSSQLADTQY
TRBJ1-1,12,TRBD1,TRBV5-1,ASSWTGLNTEAF
TRBJ2-5,13,.,TRBV7-2,ASSLEPGFSKTQY
TRBJ2-1,12,.,TRBV7-2,ASSLVGTSNEQF
TRBJ2-1,12,TRBD2,TRBV10-3,AASSGGAYNEQF
TRBJ2-5,15,TRBD1,TRBV7-9,ASSFFSGTGDQETQY
TRBJ2-5,12,TRBD1,TRBV6-4,ASSSGTGIETQY
TRBJ2-3,13,.,TRBV7-3,ASSLQGIGTDTQY
TRBJ2-6,13,.,TRBV7-9,ASSLVLSGANVLT
TRBJ2-1,15,.,TRBV2,ASIRTWATMSSGDQF
TRBJ2-7,13,TRBD2,TRBV6-1,ASTEPSGTGYEQY
TRBJ2-3,12,TRBD1,TRBV29-1,SVEGTGVTDTQY
TRBJ2-7,13,TRBD1,TRBV6-1,ASSEGWGQDYEQY
TRBJ2-7,12,.,TRBV18,ASSPIQGRYEQY
TRBJ1-1,11,.,TRBV29-1,SVAGGRYTEAF
TRBJ2-5,15,TRBD1,TRBV6-1,ATSDLRTGERQETQY
TRBJ2-7,10,.,TRBV7-9,ASTDSPYEQY
TRBJ2-7,17,TRBD2,TRBV5-1,ASSLAPGLAGVGMSEQY
TRBJ1-2,13,TRBD1,TRBV5-1,ASSRMDRGHPGYT
TRBJ2-3,14,.,TRBV5-1,ASSFLGSESTDTQY
TRBJ1-6,13,.,TRBV18,ASSLSGPINSPLH
TRBJ2-1,12,.,TRBV5-1,ASSLGQGWNEQF
TRBJ2-3,13,TRBD2,TRBV10-3,AISEGLAGEYTQY
TRBJ1-4,12,.,TRBV2,ASSEGITNEKLF
TRBJ2-3,16,TRBD1,TRBV5-1,ASSLGNRGPLSTDTQY
TRBJ1-5,9,.,TRBV10-3,AIYRNQPQH
TRBJ1-5,12,.,TRBV5-8,ASSSRTANQPQH
TRBJ2-1,12,.,TRBV6-5,ASSYEQAWDEQF
TRBJ2-7,14,TRBD1,TRBV5-1,ASSWGDRGFLDEQY
TRBJ2-3,13,.,TRBV18,ASSGMTGATDTQY
TRBJ2-1,14,.,TRBV7-9,ASSPPGGQISNEQF
TRBJ2-5,10,.,TRBV7-2,ASSLAGETQY
TRBJ1-2,12,.,TRBV5-8,ASSLQAGTYGYT
TRBJ2-1,11,TRBD2,TRBV5-1,ASSSGTGDEQF
TRBJ1-1,12,.,TRBV27,ASSLTRLSTEAF
TRBJ2-1,14,TRBD2,TRBV25-1,ASSELAGGSYNEQF